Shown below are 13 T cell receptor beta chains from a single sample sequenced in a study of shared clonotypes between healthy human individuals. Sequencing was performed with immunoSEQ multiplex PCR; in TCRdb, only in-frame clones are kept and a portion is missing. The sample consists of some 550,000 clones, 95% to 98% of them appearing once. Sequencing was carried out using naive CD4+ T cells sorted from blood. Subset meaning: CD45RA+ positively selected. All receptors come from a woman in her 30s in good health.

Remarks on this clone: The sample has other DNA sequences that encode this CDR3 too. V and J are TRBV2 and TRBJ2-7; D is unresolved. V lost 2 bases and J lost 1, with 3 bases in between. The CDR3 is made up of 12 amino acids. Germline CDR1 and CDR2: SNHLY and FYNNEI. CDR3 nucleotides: TGTGCCAGCAGTGAATCGTCCTACGAGCAGTACTTC. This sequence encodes CASSESSYEQYF. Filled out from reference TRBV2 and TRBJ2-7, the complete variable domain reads EPEVTQTPSHQVTQMGQEVILRCVPISNHLYFYWYRQILGQKVEFLVSFYNNEISEKSEIFDDQFSVERPDGSNFTLKIRSTKLEDSAMYFCASSESSYEQYFGPGTRLTVT.

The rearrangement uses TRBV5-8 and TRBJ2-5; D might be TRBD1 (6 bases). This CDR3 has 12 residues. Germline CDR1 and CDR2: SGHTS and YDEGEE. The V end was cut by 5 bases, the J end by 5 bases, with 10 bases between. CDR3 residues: CASRGAGETQYF. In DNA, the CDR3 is TGTGCCAGCAGGGGGGCGGGTGAGACCCAGTACTTC.

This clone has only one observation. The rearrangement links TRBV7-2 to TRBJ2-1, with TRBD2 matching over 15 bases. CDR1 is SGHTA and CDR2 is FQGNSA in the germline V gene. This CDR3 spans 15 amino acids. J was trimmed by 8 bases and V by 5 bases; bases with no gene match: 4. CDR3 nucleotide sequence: TGTGCCAGCAGCCTGGGACTAGCGGGAGGCCATGAGCAGTTCTTC. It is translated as CASSLGLAGGHEQFF. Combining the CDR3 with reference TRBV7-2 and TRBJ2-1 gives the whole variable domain GAGVSQSPSNKVTEKGKDVELRCDPISGHTALYWYRQSLGQGLEFLIYFQGNSAPDKSGLPSDRFSAERTGGSVSTLTIQRTQQEDSAVYLCASSLGLAGGHEQFFGPGTRLTVL.

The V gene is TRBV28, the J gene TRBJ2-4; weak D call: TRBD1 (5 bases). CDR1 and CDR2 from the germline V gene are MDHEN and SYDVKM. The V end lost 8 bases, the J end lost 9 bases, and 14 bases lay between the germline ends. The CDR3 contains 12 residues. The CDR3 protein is CASAAGYGIQYF. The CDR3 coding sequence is TGTGCCAGCGCGGCAGGGTATGGCATTCAGTACTTC.

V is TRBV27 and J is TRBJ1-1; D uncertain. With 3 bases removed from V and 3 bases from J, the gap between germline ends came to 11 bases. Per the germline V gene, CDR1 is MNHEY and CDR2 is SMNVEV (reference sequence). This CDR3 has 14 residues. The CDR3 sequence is CASSFGRRDTEAFF. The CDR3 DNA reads TGTGCCAGCAGTTTCGGACGGAGGGACACTGAAGCTTTCTTT.

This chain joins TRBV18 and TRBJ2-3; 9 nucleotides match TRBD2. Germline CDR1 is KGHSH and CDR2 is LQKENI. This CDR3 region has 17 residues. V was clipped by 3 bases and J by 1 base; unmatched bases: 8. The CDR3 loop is CASSPPGIAGGTDTQYF. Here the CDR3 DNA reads TGTGCCAGCTCACCCCCCGGGATAGCGGGAGGCACAGATACGCAGTATTTT.

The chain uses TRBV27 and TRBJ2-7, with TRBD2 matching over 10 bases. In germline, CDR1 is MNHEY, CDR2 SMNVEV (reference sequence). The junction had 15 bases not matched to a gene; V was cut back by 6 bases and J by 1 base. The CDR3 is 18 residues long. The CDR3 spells CASRQHRRGTSDSYEQYF. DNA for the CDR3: TGTGCCAGCAGACAACACCGCCGGGGGACTAGCGATTCCTACGAGCAGTACTTC.

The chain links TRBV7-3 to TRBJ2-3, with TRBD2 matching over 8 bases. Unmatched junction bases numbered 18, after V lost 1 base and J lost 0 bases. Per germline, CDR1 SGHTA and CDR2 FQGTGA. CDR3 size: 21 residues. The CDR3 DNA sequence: TGTGCCAGCAGCTTAAAAGCGCGATCCAGCGGGAGACTTAGGAGCACAGATACGCAGTATTTT. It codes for CASSLKARSSGRLRSTDTQYF.

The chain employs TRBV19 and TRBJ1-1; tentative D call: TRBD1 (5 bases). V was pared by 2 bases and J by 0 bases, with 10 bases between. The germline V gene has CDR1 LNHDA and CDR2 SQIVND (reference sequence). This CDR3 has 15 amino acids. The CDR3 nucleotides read TGTGCCAGTAGTATAACCGGCAGGGTGAACACTGAAGCTTTCTTT. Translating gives CASSITGRVNTEAFF.

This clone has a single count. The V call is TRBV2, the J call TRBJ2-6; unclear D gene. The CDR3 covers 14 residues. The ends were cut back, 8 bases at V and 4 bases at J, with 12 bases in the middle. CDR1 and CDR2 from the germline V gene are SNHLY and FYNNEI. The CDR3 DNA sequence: TGTGCCAGCTTAAGGGATTTAGGGGCCAACGTCCTGACTTTC. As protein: CASLRDLGANVLTF. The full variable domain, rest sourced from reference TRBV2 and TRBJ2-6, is EPEVTQTPSHQVTQMGQEVILRCVPISNHLYFYWYRQILGQKVEFLVSFYNNEISEKSEIFDDQFSVERPDGSNFTLKIRSTKLEDSAMYFCASLRDLGANVLTFGAGSRLTVL.

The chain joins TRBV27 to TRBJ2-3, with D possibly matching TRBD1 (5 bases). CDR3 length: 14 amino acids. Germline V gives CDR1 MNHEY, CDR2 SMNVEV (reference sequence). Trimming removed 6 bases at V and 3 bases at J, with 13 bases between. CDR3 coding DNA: TGTGCCAGCAGGTCGCCTGGGGCAACAGATACGCAGTATTTT. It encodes CASRSPGATDTQYF.

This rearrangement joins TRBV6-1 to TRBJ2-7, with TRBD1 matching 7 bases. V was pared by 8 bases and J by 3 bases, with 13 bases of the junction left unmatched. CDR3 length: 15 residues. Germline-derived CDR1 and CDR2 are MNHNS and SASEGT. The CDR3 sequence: CASRPRQGGYYEQYF. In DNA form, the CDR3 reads TGTGCCAGCCGCCCCCGACAGGGCGGCTACTACGAGCAGTACTTC.

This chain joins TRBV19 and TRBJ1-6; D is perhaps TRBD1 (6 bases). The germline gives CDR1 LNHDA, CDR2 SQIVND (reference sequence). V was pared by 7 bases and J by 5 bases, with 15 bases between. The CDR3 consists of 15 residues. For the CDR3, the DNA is TGTGCCAGTACCCAGGGGTCCATAAATAATTCACCCCTCCACTTT. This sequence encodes CASTQGSINNSPLHF.